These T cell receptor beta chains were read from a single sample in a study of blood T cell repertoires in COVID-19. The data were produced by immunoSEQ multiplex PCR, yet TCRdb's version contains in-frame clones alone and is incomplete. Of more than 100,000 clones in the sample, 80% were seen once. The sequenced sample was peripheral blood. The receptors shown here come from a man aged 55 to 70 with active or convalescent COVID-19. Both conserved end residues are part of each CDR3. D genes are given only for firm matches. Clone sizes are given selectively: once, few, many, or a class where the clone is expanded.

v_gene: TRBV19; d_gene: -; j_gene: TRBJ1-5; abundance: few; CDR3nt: TGTGCCAGTAGACTACAGGATCTGCAGCCCCAGCATTTT; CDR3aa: CASRLQDLQPQHF
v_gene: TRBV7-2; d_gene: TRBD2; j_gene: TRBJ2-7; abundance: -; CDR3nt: TGTGCCAGCAGCTTCTCCGGGACTAGCAACGAGCAGTACTTC; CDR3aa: CASSFSGTSNEQYF
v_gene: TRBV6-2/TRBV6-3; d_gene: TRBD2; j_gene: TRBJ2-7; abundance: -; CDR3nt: TGTGCCAGCAGTTTTTTGACTAGCGGGAGCTCCTACGAGCAGTACTTC; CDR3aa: CASSFLTSGSSYEQYF
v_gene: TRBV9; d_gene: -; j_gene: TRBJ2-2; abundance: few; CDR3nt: TGTGCCAGCAGCGTTAAATGGGGAGCCGGGGAGCTGTTTTTT; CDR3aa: CASSVKWGAGELFF
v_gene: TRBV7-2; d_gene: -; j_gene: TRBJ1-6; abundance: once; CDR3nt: TGTGCCAGCAGTCCGGGCTATAATTCACCCCTCCACTTT; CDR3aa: CASSPGYNSPLHF
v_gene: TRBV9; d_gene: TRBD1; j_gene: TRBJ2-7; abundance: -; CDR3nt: TGTGCCAGCAGCGTAGAAGGGGGCGGACCATACTACGAGCAGTACTTC; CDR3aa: CASSVEGGGPYYEQYF
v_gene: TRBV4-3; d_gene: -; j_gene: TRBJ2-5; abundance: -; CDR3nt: TGCGCCAGCAGCCCAGGAGTCGGGGGGCTCGGGGCCCAGTACTTC; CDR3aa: CASSPGVGGLGAQYF
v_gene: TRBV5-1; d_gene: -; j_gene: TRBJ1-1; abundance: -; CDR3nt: TGCGCCAGCAGCTCCGACCCAGGGGTCACTGAAGCTTTCTTT; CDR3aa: CASSSDPGVTEAFF
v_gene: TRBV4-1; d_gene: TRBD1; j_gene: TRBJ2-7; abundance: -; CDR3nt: TGCGCCAGCAGCCAAGGGGTTGGGGGGACAGGGGCGAAAGAGCAGTACTTC; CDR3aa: CASSQGVGGTGAKEQYF
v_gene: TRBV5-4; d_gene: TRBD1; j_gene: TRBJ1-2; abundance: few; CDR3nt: TGTGCCAGCAGCTCCACGGACAGGGAGGACTACACCTTC; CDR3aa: CASSSTDREDYTF
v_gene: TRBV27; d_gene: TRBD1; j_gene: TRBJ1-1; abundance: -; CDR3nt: TGTGCCAGCAGTTCCTCTACAGGGGAAATCACTGAAGCTTTCTTT; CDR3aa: CASSSSTGEITEAFF
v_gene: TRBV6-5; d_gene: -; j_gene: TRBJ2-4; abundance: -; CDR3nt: TGTGCCAGCAGTTACTCGTTTCAGGGAAGCAAAAACATTCAGTACTTC; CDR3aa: CASSYSFQGSKNIQYF
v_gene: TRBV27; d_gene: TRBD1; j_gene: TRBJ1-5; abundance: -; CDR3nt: TGTGCCAGCAGTTTTAGGGGGCGAGGCAATCAGCCCCAGCATTTT; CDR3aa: CASSFRGRGNQPQHF
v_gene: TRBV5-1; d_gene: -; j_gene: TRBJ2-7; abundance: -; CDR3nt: TGCGCCAGCAGCTTGGACAGGGACTACGAGCAGTACTTC; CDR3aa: CASSLDRDYEQYF
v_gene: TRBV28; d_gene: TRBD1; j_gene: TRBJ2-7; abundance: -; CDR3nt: TGTGCCAGCAGGTCGACAGGGGACGAGCAGTACTTC; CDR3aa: CASRSTGDEQYF
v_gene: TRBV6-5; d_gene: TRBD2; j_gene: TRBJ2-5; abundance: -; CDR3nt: TGTGCCAGCTGTATGATAGCGGGAGGAATTGAGACCCAGTACTTC; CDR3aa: CASCMIAGGIETQYF
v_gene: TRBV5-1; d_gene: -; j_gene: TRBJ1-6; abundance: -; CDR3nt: TGCGCCAGCAGCTTGGACAGGGCCCATTCACCCCTCCACTTT; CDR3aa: CASSLDRAHSPLHF